Below, 14 T cell receptor beta chains from the same sample are listed, as sequenced in a study of blood T cell repertoires in COVID-19 (dated by TCRdb to the early 2020s). The library was made by the immunoSEQ multiplex PCR assay. The immuneACCESS repertoire file appears here via TCRdb, limited to in-frame rearrangements. These files lack a portion of the clones; in checked studies, under half of the deficit traces to unresolved V genes, and the cause of the others is not known. The sample table shows under 200,000 clones, and about 85% are seen once. The ten largest clones add up to around 9.8% of the sample. The source material was peripheral blood. These receptors all stem from a woman of 80 years or more with acute or convalescent COVID-19.

This clone is a singleton in its sample. The chain recombines TRBV19 with TRBJ1-5; tentative D call: TRBD1 (6 bases). CDR1 and CDR2 (germline): LNHDA, SQIVND (reference sequence). The CDR3 is 14 amino acids. The V end was cut by 4 bases, the J end by 8 bases, with 15 bases between. CDR3 loop: CASSSRGAREPQHF. The CDR3 DNA sequence: TGTGCCAGTAGTAGCCGGGGGGCGAGGGAGCCCCAGCATTTT.

The V call is TRBV2, the J call TRBJ2-1; 11 bases are a match to TRBD2. Trimming at V came to 5 bases and at J to 7 bases, leaving 7 bases not matched to a gene. The length of the CDR3 is 15 residues. Germline V gives CDR1 SNHLY, CDR2 FYNNEI. The CDR3 DNA sequence: TGTGCCAGCAGTTTAGCGGGGGGGCTTATAAATGAGCAGTTCTTC. Protein sequence: CASSLAGGLINEQFF.

This chain links TRBV5-5 with TRBJ2-3, with a possible D match to TRBD1 (5 bases). Between the trimmed V and J ends, which lost 1 base and 2 bases, there was a span of 8 bases. CDR3 length: 14 residues. Germline assignment: CDR1 SGHKS and CDR2 YYEKEE (reference sequence). CDR3 amino acids: CASSLWGLTDTQYF. The CDR3 DNA sequence: TGTGCCAGCAGCTTGTGGGGCCTCACAGATACGCAGTATTTT.

The rearrangement links TRBV27 to TRBJ2-1; possibly TRBD1 for D (5 bases). The CDR3 has 14 amino acids. Germline V CDR1 and CDR2: MNHEY, SMNVEV (reference sequence). Trimming removed 4 bases at V and 5 bases at J, with 12 bases between. The CDR3 loop reads CASSSRGPHNEQFF. CDR3 nucleotide sequence: TGTGCCAGCAGTTCTAGGGGCCCCCACAATGAGCAGTTCTTC.

The chain has TRBV4-2 and TRBJ2-1; weak D call: TRBD2 (6 bases). The CDR3 totals 16 residues. Germline CDR1 LGHNA, CDR2 YNFKEQ. With 2 bases removed from V and 9 bases from J, the gap between germline ends came to 20 bases. The CDR3 protein is CASSQQREALEGEQFF. In DNA, the CDR3 is TGTGCCAGCAGCCAACAAAGGGAGGCTTTGGAGGGTGAGCAGTTCTTC.

V usage is TRBV7-3 and J usage is TRBJ2-2; perhaps TRBD1 as D (5 bases). Germline V gene sequence: CDR1 SGHTA, CDR2 FQGTGA. V dropped 2 bases and J dropped 0 bases, with 7 bases sitting between them. This CDR3 is 15 amino acids long. CDR3 amino acids: CASSLETANTGELFF. The CDR3 DNA reads as TGTGCCAGCAGCTTAGAGACAGCGAACACCGGGGAGCTGTTTTTT.

This chain joins TRBV5-4 and TRBJ2-3; 8 bases align to TRBD2. V lost 4 bases, J lost 3 bases, and 10 bases stayed unmatched. Germline assignment: CDR1 SGHNT and CDR2 YYREEE (reference sequence). The CDR3 covers 16 residues. The CDR3 DNA reads as TGTGCCAGCAGCCGAGGACTAGCTGGGATGACAGATACGCAGTATTTT. This codes for CASSRGLAGMTDTQYF. The full variable domain, rest sourced from reference TRBV5-4 and TRBJ2-3, is ETGVTQSPTHLIKTRGQQVTLRCSSQSGHNTVSWYQQALGQGPQFIFQYYREEENGRGNFPPRFSGLQFPNYSSELNVNALELDDSALYLCASSRGLAGMTDTQYFGPGTRLTVL.

The genes are TRBV7-2 and TRBJ1-1, with D possibly TRBD1 on 6 matching bases. Between the trimmed V and J ends, which lost 6 bases and 3 bases, there was a span of 17 bases. CDR3 length equals 15 residues. CDR1 and CDR2 from the germline V gene are SGHTA and FQGNSA. The CDR3 DNA sequence: TGTGCCAGCAGTCCTCAGGGGTCCCGGGACACTGAAGCTTTCTTT. This translates into CASSPQGSRDTEAFF. Full variable domain (remainder filled in from reference TRBV7-2 and TRBJ1-1): GAGVSQSPSNKVTEKGKDVELRCDPISGHTALYWYRQSLGQGLEFLIYFQGNSAPDKSGLPSDRFSAERTGGSVSTLTIQRTQQEDSAVYLCASSPQGSRDTEAFFGQGTRLTVV.

This clone was observed a few times. The chain employs TRBV7-9 and TRBJ1-4; TRBD1 aligns across 9 bases. Per the germline V gene, CDR1 is SEHNR and CDR2 is FQNEAQ (reference sequence). V trimming: 4 bases; J trimming: 1 base; junction bases outside the gene matches: 1. This CDR3 has 15 amino acids. The CDR3 DNA follows: TGTGCCAGCAGCTGGGGACAGGGAACTAATGAAAAACTGTTTTTT. Translated, it gives CASSWGQGTNEKLFF.

The chain carries TRBV29-1 and TRBJ2-3; D remains ambiguous. V lost 4 bases to trimming and J lost 5 bases, with 4 bases between them. In germline, CDR1 is SQVTM, CDR2 ANQGSEA. The length of the CDR3 is 10 residues. CDR3 sequence: CSVGRDTQYF. As DNA, the CDR3 is TGCAGCGTTGGTCGAGATACGCAGTATTTT.

The rearrangement uses TRBV4-1 and TRBJ1-5; TRBD1 matches at 9 bases. Unmatched junction bases numbered 7, after V lost 1 base and J lost 6 bases. The V gene's germline CDR1 is MGHRA and CDR2 YSYEKL. CDR3 size: 16 residues. The CDR3 protein is CASSQAPGQGGQPQHF. CDR3 sequence (DNA): TGCGCCAGCAGCCAAGCTCCGGGACAGGGAGGTCAGCCCCAGCATTTT.

This clone was seen more than once but under ten times. V is TRBV6-1 and J is TRBJ1-5, with D unclear. Germline CDR1 MNHNS, CDR2 SASEGT. This CDR3 region has 14 residues. The V and J ends lost 2 bases and 4 bases respectively, with 9 bases between them. Written as DNA, the CDR3 is TGTGCCAGCAGTGAAAGTGGAGGGAATCAGCCCCAGCATTTT. It yields the protein CASSESGGNQPQHF.

This chain connects TRBV19 to TRBJ1-2; D possibly corresponds to TRBD1 (6 bases). From germline, CDR1 is LNHDA and CDR2 SQIVND (reference sequence). The CDR3 is 13 amino acids. V lost 6 bases to trimming and J lost 4 bases, with 12 bases between them. The DNA of the CDR3 is TGTGCCAGTAGCGAGACAGGTTTCTATGGCTACACCTTC. As protein: CASSETGFYGYTF.

This rearrangement joins TRBV5-1 to TRBJ2-7; maybe TRBD2 (6 bases). This CDR3 comprises 14 residues. V lost 0 bases, J lost 7 bases, and 14 bases lay in between. In germline, CDR1 is SGHRS, CDR2 YFSETQ. CDR3: CASSLGQAGGEQYF. The CDR3 DNA follows: TGCGCCAGCAGCTTGGGCCAGGCCGGGGGAGAGCAGTACTTC.